This TCR beta chain was found in a study of blood T cell repertoires in COVID-19. About the research overall: The samples span acute and convalescent COVID-19 from the United States, Italy and Spain. The analysed material was cDNA or gDNA that came from T cells, B-cell-depleted T cells, or PBMCs.

Per the authors' pipeline: It was from reference gene primer amplification that nucleated cell counts were estimated. TCRdb's copy holds only in-frame clones and misses some; the assay was immunoSEQ multiplex PCR. The DNA was the basis for D and trimming; V, J and clone size are from that table. The data hold under 130,000 clones, with over 75% observed a single time. Source material: peripheral blood. The sequence derives from a human donor in a cohort sampled during active or convalescent COVID-19.

CDR3 loop: CASSAKTPGQGFTEAFF. DNA of the CDR3: TGTGCCAGCAGCGCAAAAACCCCTGGACAGGGCTTCACTGAAGCTTTCTTT. The chain links TRBV11-2 to TRBJ1-1; TRBD1 matches 8 bases. Germline CDR1 SGHAT, CDR2 FQNNGV. Unmatched junction bases numbered 15, after V lost 5 bases and J lost 4 bases. The CDR3 length is 17 residues.